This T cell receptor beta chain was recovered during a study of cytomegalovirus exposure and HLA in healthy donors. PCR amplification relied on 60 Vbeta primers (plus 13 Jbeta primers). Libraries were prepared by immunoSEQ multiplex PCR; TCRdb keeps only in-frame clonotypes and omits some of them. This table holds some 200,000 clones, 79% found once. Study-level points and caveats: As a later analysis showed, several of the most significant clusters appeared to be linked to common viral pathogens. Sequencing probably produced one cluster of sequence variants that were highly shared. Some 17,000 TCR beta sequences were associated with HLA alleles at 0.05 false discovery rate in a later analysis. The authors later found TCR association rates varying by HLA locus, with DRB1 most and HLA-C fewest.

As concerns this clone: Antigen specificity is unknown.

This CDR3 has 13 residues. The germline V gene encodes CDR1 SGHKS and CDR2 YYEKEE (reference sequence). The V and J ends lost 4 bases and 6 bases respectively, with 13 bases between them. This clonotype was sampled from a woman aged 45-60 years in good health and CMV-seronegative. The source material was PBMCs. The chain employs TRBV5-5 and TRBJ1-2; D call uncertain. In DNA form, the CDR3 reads TGTGCCAGCAGCCTAATAGGAGTGGATGGCTACACCTTC. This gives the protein CASSLIGVDGYTF. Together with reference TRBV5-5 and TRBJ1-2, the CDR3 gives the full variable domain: DAGVTQSPTHLIKTRGQQVTLRCSPISGHKSVSWYQQVLGQGPQFIFQYYEKEERGRGNFPDRFSARQFPNYSSELNVNALLLGDSALYLCASSLIGVDGYTFGSGTRLTVV.